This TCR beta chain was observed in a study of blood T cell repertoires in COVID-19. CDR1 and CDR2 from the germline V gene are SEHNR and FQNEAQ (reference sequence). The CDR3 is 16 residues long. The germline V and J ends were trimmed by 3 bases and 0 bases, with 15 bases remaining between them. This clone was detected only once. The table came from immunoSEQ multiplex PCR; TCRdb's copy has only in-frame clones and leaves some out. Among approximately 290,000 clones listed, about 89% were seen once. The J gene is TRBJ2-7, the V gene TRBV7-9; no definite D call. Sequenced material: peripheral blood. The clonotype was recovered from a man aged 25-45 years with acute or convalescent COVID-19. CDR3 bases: TGTGCCAGCAGCTTTGTCCCTACAGCTAACTCCTACGAGCAGTACTTC. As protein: CASSFVPTANSYEQYF.